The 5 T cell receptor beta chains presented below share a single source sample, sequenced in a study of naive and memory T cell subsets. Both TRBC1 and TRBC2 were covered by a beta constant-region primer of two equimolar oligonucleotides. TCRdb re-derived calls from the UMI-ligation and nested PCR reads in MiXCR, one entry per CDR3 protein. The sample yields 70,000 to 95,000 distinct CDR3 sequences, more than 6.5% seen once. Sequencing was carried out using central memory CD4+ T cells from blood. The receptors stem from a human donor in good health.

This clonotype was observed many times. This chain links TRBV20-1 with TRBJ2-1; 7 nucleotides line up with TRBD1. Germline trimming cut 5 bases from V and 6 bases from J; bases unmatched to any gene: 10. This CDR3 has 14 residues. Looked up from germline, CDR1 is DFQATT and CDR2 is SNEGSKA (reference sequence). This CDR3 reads CSARKGAAFNEQFF. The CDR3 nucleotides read TGCAGTGCTCGGAAGGGGGCGGCCTTCAATGAGCAGTTCTTC.

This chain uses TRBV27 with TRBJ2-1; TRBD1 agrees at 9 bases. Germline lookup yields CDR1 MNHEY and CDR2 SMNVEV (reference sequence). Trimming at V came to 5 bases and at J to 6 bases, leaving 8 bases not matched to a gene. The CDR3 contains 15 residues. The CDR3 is CASSTRDRVGNEQFF. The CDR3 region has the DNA TGTGCCAGCAGTACACGGGACAGGGTGGGCAATGAGCAGTTCTTC.

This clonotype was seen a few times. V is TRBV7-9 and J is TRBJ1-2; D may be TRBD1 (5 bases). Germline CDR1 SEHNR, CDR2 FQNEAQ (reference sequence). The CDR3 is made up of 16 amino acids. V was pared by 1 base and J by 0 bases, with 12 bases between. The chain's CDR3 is CASSLVADKTNYGYTF. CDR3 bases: TGTGCCAGCAGCTTAGTAGCGGACAAGACTAACTATGGCTACACCTTC.

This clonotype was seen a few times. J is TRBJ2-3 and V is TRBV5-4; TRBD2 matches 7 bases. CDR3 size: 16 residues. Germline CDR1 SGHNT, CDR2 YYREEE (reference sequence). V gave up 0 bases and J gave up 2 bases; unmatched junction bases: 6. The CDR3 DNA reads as TGTGCCAGCAGCTTGGCCCGGGAGGCCTACACAGATACGCAGTATTTT. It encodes CASSLAREAYTDTQYF.

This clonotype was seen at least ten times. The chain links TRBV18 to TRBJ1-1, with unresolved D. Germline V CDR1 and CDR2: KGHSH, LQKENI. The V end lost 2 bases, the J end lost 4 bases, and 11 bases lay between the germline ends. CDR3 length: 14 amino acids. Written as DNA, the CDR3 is TGTGCCAGCTCACCAGTCGGACCCCTCACTGAAGCTTTCTTT. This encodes CASSPVGPLTEAFF.